This T cell receptor beta chain appears in the sequencing data of a study of blood T cell repertoires in COVID-19. Overall study context: Sources were T cells, B-cell-depleted T cells, or PBMCs; the material itself was cDNA or gDNA.

While infection was still active, Seattle patients were enrolled and then followed longitudinally. This CDR3 has 15 amino acids. Germline-derived CDR1 and CDR2 are LGHDT and YNNKEL (reference sequence). V was pared by 1 base and J by 5 bases, with 9 bases between. The data were produced by immunoSEQ multiplex PCR, yet TCRdb's version contains in-frame clones alone and is incomplete. The sample yields roughly 150,000 clones, around four fifths seen once. V is TRBV3-1 (or the pseudogene TRBV3-2) and J is TRBJ1-6; the D gene is possibly TRBD1 (5 bases). Material for sequencing was peripheral blood. The sequence derives from a woman of 80 years or more with COVID-19, enrolled during active disease. The CDR3 here is CASSQVQGDNSPLHF. CDR3 coding DNA: TGTGCCAGCAGCCAAGTCCAGGGCGATAATTCACCCCTCCACTTT.